The entry below describes one T cell receptor beta chain. This sample was included in a study of response to subunit inactivated influenza vaccine. TCRdb independently ran MiXCR on the RT-PCR reads; one entry per CDR3 protein. The table records under 500,000 distinct CDR3 sequences, 10% to 11% of them present only once. This CDR3 has 14 residues. V lost 6 bases to trimming and J lost 0 bases, with 12 bases between them. Germline lookup yields CDR1 DFQATT and CDR2 SNEGSKA (reference sequence). This chain links TRBV20-1 with TRBJ2-1, with a possible D match to TRBD2 (6 bases). The material sequenced was PBMCs from blood, taken 45 days after vaccination. This TCR was recovered from a man aged 50 to 59 who received an inactivated influenza vaccine. This chain's CDR3 is CSALEGSSYNEQFF. The CDR3 DNA reads TGCAGTGCCCTGGAGGGGAGCTCCTACAATGAGCAGTTCTTC.